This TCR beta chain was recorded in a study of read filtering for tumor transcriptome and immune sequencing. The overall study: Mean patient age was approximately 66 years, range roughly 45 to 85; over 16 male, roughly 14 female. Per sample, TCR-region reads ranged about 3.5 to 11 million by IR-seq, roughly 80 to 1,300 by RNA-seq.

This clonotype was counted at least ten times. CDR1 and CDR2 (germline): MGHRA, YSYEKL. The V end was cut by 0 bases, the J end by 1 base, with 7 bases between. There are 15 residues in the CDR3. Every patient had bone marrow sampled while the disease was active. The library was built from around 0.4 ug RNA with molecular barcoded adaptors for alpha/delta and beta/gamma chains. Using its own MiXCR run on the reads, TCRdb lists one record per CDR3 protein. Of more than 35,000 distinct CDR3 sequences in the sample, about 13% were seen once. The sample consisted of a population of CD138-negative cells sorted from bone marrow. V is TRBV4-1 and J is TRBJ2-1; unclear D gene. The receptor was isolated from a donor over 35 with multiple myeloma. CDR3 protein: CASSQDFWSYNEQFF. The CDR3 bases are TGCGCCAGCAGCCAAGATTTCTGGTCCTACAATGAGCAGTTCTTC.